Below, 9 T cell receptor beta chains from the same sample are listed, as sequenced in a study of post-analysis software for immune sequencing data. Study-level findings and limits: Relative to controls, patients had about 5 TRBV segments at higher frequency, with TRBV5-6, TRBV5-1 and TRBV20-1 among these.

These receptors are not linked to any known antigen. Libraries were made from TCR beta cDNA, and they carried unique molecular identifiers. TCRdb processed the PCR reads anew with MiXCR; each CDR3 protein has one entry. In the table there are around 710,000 distinct CDR3 sequences, about half of which are singletons. Sequencing used blood. The receptors here all came from a girl aged 5-17 years with multiple sclerosis.

In its sample, this clonotype was seen a few times. This sequence joins TRBV7-9 and TRBJ2-6; D gene unclear. The CDR3 is 13 residues long. Germline CDR1 reads SEHNR; CDR2 reads FQNEAQ (reference sequence). V lost 5 bases and J lost 4, with 6 bases in between. CDR3 sequence reads: CASSPRGANVLTF. In nucleotides, the CDR3 is TGTGCCAGCAGCCCGCGGGGGGCCAACGTCCTGACTTTC.

This chain joins TRBV20-1 and TRBJ1-1; 10 bases are a match to TRBD1. CDR3 length: 13 amino acids. From germline, CDR1 is DFQATT and CDR2 SNEGSKA (reference sequence). CDR3 protein: CGVDRGLDTEAFF. Written as DNA, the CDR3 is TGCGGTGTCGACAGGGGGCTGGACACTGAAGCTTTCTTT.

This clonotype has a single count. The V and J genes are TRBV7-9 and TRBJ2-5, with 7 bases fitting TRBD1. The CDR3 covers 17 residues. The germline gives CDR1 SEHNR, CDR2 FQNEAQ (reference sequence). Trimming cost V 6 bases and J 5 bases; bases outside gene matches: 18. The DNA for the CDR3 is TGTGCCAGCAGTCATAGGACAGGTCGCAGGCGAGAGGAGACCCAGTACTTC. This codes for CASSHRTGRRREETQYF.

The chain recombines TRBV15 with TRBJ1-6, with D hard to call. V was trimmed by 4 bases and J by 11 bases, leaving 15 bases between them. The CDR3 sequence is 14 residues long. Per germline, CDR1 LNHNV and CDR2 YYDKDF (reference sequence). DNA for the CDR3: TGTGCCACCAGCAACGGGGTCCCGGGTGCACCCCTCCACTTT. Amino acids: CATSNGVPGAPLHF. Looking up the rest from reference TRBV15 and TRBJ1-6 gives the full variable domain: DAMVIQNPRYQVTQFGKPVTLSCSQTLNHNVMYWYQQKSSQAPKLLFHYYDKDFNNEADTPDNFQSRRPNTSFCFLDIRSPGLGDTAMYLCATSNGVPGAPLHFGNGTRLTVT.

The chain carries TRBV29-1 and TRBJ1-2, with 8 bases fitting TRBD1. The CDR3 is 12 residues long. The V segment lost 7 bases and the J segment 4 bases; nucleotides outside the gene matches: 5. Germline V lookup: CDR1 SQVTM, CDR2 ANQGSEA. The CDR3 region has the DNA TGCAGCGCGACCGACAGGGGCTATGGCTACACCTTC. Translated: CSATDRGYGYTF.

This clonotype occurred many times. The chain recombines TRBV12-3 or TRBV12-4 with TRBJ2-1, with 9 positions matching TRBD1. V lost 5 bases, J lost 0 bases, and 8 bases stayed unmatched. The CDR3 totals 17 residues. CDR3 loop: CASSQNPGQGSYNEQFF. The CDR3 DNA is TGTGCCAGCAGTCAAAATCCGGGACAGGGCTCCTACAATGAGCAGTTCTTC.

This clonotype was found a few times. This may be a read error: a much more frequent sequence differs by one nucleotide. The rearrangement joins TRBV20-1 to TRBJ2-7; TRBD2 matches at 12 bases. The CDR3 runs 15 residues. Trimming cost V 6 bases and J 7 bases; bases outside gene matches: 13. Germline assignment: CDR1 DFQATT and CDR2 SNEGSKA (reference sequence). Written as DNA, the CDR3 is TGCAGTGCCCCGTCGACTAGCGGGAGTCTAAATGAGCAGTACTTC. It yields the protein CSAPSTSGSLNEQYF.

The chain employs TRBV20-1 and TRBJ2-5; D is uncertain. Between the trimmed V and J ends, which lost 2 bases and 1 base, there was a span of 5 bases. CDR1 is DFQATT, CDR2 SNEGSKA, per germline (reference sequence). This CDR3 contains 12 residues. CDR3 sequence: CSARPSQETQYF. The DNA for the CDR3 is TGCAGTGCTAGACCAAGCCAAGAGACCCAGTACTTC.

This clonotype has a handful of counts. This chain links TRBV20-1 with TRBJ2-1, with TRBD2 as a possible D gene (5 bases). This CDR3 is 16 amino acids long. Trimming removed 1 base at V and 0 bases at J, with 13 bases between. CDR1 and CDR2 (germline): DFQATT, SNEGSKA (reference sequence). The CDR3, as DNA: TGCAGTGCTAGAGTAGCTCGGAGCGGCTCCTACAATGAGCAGTTCTTC. Protein: CSARVARSGSYNEQFF.